The 26 T cell receptor beta chains below all came from one sample that was sequenced in a study of patients with pleural tuberculosis. TCRdb re-called the reads through MiXCR, storing one row per CDR3 protein. Of almost 30,000 distinct CDR3 sequences listed, approximately 20% are singletons. Sample: peripheral blood. These receptors all come from a human donor with pleural tuberculosis.

This clonotype was recorded at least ten times. The V call is TRBV5-6, the J call TRBJ2-7, with D perhaps assigned TRBD1 or TRBD2 (5 bases each). Germline loops: CDR1 SGHDT, CDR2 YYEEEE. The CDR3 loop spans 16 amino acids. Trimming took off 2 bases at V and 5 bases at J, with 20 bases between the two ends. The CDR3 bases are TGTGCCAGCAGCTTTACCCCCGGGACCCTATCCAACGAGCAGTACTTC. Protein: CASSFTPGTLSNEQYF.

The chain carries TRBV9 and TRBJ2-5; 13 bases line up with TRBD2. Germline lookup yields CDR1 SGDLS and CDR2 YYNGEE. The J segment lost 7 bases and the V segment lost 2 bases, leaving 8 bases of the junction unmatched. CDR3 length: 16 amino acids. CDR3 protein: CASSVRLAGGEATQYF. CDR3 DNA: TGTGCCAGCAGCGTTAGACTAGCGGGGGGTGAGGCGACCCAGTACTTC.

This clonotype appeared many times. The chain has TRBV15 and TRBJ1-1; D call uncertain. The CDR3 has 12 residues. The V gene lost 8 bases and the J gene lost 1 base, with 8 bases spanning the gap. Germline values: CDR1 LNHNV, CDR2 YYDKDF (reference sequence). The CDR3 spells CATSSGNTEAFF. In DNA, the CDR3 is TGTGCCACCTCGTCCGGGAACACTGAAGCTTTCTTT.

The genes are TRBV20-1 and TRBJ1-1; tentative D call: TRBD1 (6 bases). Germline lookup yields CDR1 DFQATT and CDR2 SNEGSKA (reference sequence). The CDR3 covers 13 residues. Trimming took off 4 bases at V and 3 bases at J, with 12 bases between the two ends. DNA for the CDR3: TGCAGTGCTAATAGACAGGAGTACACTGAAGCTTTCTTT. Translation gives CSANRQEYTEAFF.

The table lists this clonotype with many counts. CDR3: CASSFGGRTDTQYF. CDR3 DNA sequence: TGCGCCAGCAGCTTTGGCGGGAGAACAGATACGCAGTATTTT. V is TRBV5-1 and J is TRBJ2-3; 7 nucleotides match TRBD2. The CDR3 consists of 14 residues. CDR1 and CDR2 (germline): SGHRS, YFSETQ. The junction had 3 bases not matched to a gene; V was cut back by 2 bases and J by 3 bases.

In this sample, this clonotype is medium-sized. This chain links TRBV20-1 with TRBJ1-6; TRBD1 matches at 7 bases. Per the germline V gene, CDR1 is DFQATT and CDR2 is SNEGSKA (reference sequence). This CDR3 has 15 amino acids. With V trimmed by 6 bases and J by 5 bases, 10 bases remained unmatched. The CDR3 spells CSAHILGQNNSPLHF. The CDR3, as DNA: TGCAGTGCCCACATTTTGGGACAGAATAATTCACCCCTCCACTTT.

This clonotype is categorized as medium-sized. The rearrangement joins TRBV6-6 to TRBJ2-1; the D gene is possibly TRBD1 (6 bases). The CDR3 spans 14 residues. Germline V gives CDR1 MNHNY, CDR2 SVGAGI (reference sequence). V was trimmed by 0 bases and J by 5 bases, leaving 8 bases between them. The CDR3 coding sequence is TGTGCCAGCAGTTACTCTCAGGGGAACAATGAGCAGTTCTTC. Encoded protein: CASSYSQGNNEQFF.

This clonotype was counted ten times or more. The chain combines TRBV12-3 or TRBV12-4 with TRBJ1-5; D may be TRBD1 (5 bases). V lost 2 bases and J lost 4, with 9 bases in between. The CDR3 consists of 14 residues. The CDR3 spells CASSLSRANQPQHF. DNA of the CDR3: TGTGCCAGCAGTTTATCCAGGGCGAATCAGCCCCAGCATTTT.

This clonotype qualifies as medium-sized. The chain recombines TRBV2 with TRBJ2-5, with D maybe TRBD1 (6 bases). The V gene's germline CDR1 is SNHLY and CDR2 FYNNEI. CDR3 length: 14 residues. Trimming removed 7 bases from V and 4 bases from J, with 16 bases in between. The DNA for the CDR3 is TGTGCCAGCAACCTAGGGGGAGACGCAGAGACCCAGTACTTC. Its protein is CASNLGGDAETQYF. Full variable domain (missing parts from reference TRBV2 and TRBJ2-5): EPEVTQTPSHQVTQMGQEVILRCVPISNHLYFYWYRQILGQKVEFLVSFYNNEISEKSEIFDDQFSVERPDGSNFTLKIRSTKLEDSAMYFCASNLGGDAETQYFGPGTRLLVL.

Within the sample, this clonotype is medium-sized (0.01 to 0.1%). The rearrangement uses TRBV27 and TRBJ1-6; no reliable D call. This CDR3 spans 12 amino acids. Between the trimmed V and J ends, which lost 6 bases and 9 bases, there was a span of 9 bases. CDR1 and CDR2 (germline): MNHEY, SMNVEV (reference sequence). The CDR3 sequence: CASRLQGSPLHF. The CDR3, as DNA: TGTGCCAGCAGACTACAAGGTTCACCCCTCCACTTT.

This clonotype was seen at least ten times. The V and J genes are TRBV4-1 and TRBJ1-1, with 8 bases aligning to TRBD1. Per germline, CDR1 MGHRA and CDR2 YSYEKL. Trimming cost V 4 bases and J 1 base; bases outside gene matches: 2. The CDR3 is 14 residues long. This CDR3 is CASSRGQGNTEAFF. As DNA, the CDR3 is TGCGCCAGCAGCCGCGGACAGGGGAACACTGAAGCTTTCTTT.

In its sample, this clonotype was seen once. One junction end disagrees with the germline gene, perhaps due to a read error. The rearrangement uses TRBV7-6 and TRBJ2-2; no clear D. The CDR3 runs 14 residues. Germline V lookup: CDR1 SGHVS, CDR2 FNYEAQ. The CDR3 DNA reads as TGCGCCAGCAGCTCCTTACGGAGTAGAGGGGAGCTGTTTTTT. It translates to CASSSLRSRGELFF.

The table lists this clonotype with many counts. The rearrangement joins TRBV7-2 to TRBJ2-6, with D unclear. Trimming removed 0 bases from V and 2 bases from J, with 5 bases in between. The V gene's germline CDR1 is SGHTA and CDR2 FQGNSA. The CDR3 is 15 residues long. The CDR3 here is CASSLAGPGANVLTF. The CDR3 DNA is TGTGCCAGCAGCTTAGCGGGTCCTGGGGCCAACGTCCTGACTTTC.

In this sample, this clonotype turned up many times. The chain links TRBV7-9 to TRBJ1-4; D gene ambiguous. V lost 0 bases and J 4 bases, leaving 9 bases between the germline ends. Germline lookup yields CDR1 SEHNR and CDR2 FQNEAQ (reference sequence). The CDR3 extends over 15 amino acids. CDR3 nucleotides: TGTGCCAGCAGCTTAGCACTGCTGAGTAATGAAAAACTGTTTTTT. Translating gives CASSLALLSNEKLFF.

Concerning this clonotype: A much larger clone differs by one base, so this may be a read error. V and J are TRBV29-1 and TRBJ1-2, with D unresolved. This CDR3 comprises 11 residues. Germline V lookup: CDR1 SQVTM, CDR2 ANQGSEA. The CDR3 DNA is TGCAGCGTCGAAGAGGGTAGTGGCTACAACTTC. It translates to CSVEEGSGYNF.

This sequence joins TRBV6-4 and TRBJ2-3; possibly TRBD2 for D (5 bases). The CDR3 extends over 14 amino acids. Germline values: CDR1 MRHNA, CDR2 SNTAGT. The ends were cut back, 3 bases at V and 5 bases at J, with 12 bases in the middle. The CDR3 DNA reads TGTGCCAGCAGTGAAAGCGGTGGGATAGATACGCAGTATTTT. The encoded protein is CASSESGGIDTQYF.

This clonotype occurred many times. V usage is TRBV9 and J usage is TRBJ1-5; 9 positions agree with TRBD1. J lost 4 bases, V lost 4 bases, and 6 bases had no gene match. The germline CDR1 and CDR2 sequences are SGDLS and YYNGEE. The CDR3 extends over 15 amino acids. The CDR3, as DNA: TGTGCCAGCAGCCTAGGGACAGGGCAAAATCAGCCCCAGCATTTT. Encoded protein: CASSLGTGQNQPQHF. The full variable domain, with the rest looked up from reference TRBV9 and TRBJ1-5, is DSGVTQTPKHLITATGQRVTLRCSPRSGDLSVYWYQQSLDQGLQFLIQYYNGEERAKGNILERFSAQQFPDLHSELNLSSLELGDSALYFCASSLGTGQNQPQHFGDGTRLSIL.

The V and J genes are TRBV4-2 and TRBJ1-1; no clear D. CDR1 and CDR2 (germline): LGHNA, YNFKEQ. V lost 0 bases and J lost 5, with 7 bases in between. This CDR3 has 13 residues. The CDR3 DNA is TGTGCCAGCAGCCAAGATCAGGATACTGAAGCTTTCTTT. Translated, it gives CASSQDQDTEAFF.

This clonotype was seen ten or more times. The CDR3 bases are TGCAGTGCTAGAGATAAAGGGACTAGCGGCACCTACAATGAGCAGTTCTTC. Translation gives CSARDKGTSGTYNEQFF. The gene calls are TRBV20-1 and TRBJ2-1, with TRBD2 matching 11 bases. CDR1 is DFQATT and CDR2 is SNEGSKA in the germline V gene (reference sequence). V lost 0 bases to trimming and J lost 2 bases; unmatched junction nucleotides: 6. CDR3 length equals 17 residues.

There are many counts of this clonotype. This sequence joins TRBV3-1 and TRBJ1-5; 8 bases fit TRBD1. The trim removed 4 bases at V and 3 bases at J, leaving 5 bases unmatched. The germline CDR1 and CDR2 sequences are LGHDT and YNNKEL (reference sequence). CDR3 length equals 15 residues. The CDR3 reads CASSPGTGVNQPQHF. Written as DNA, the CDR3 is TGTGCCAGCAGCCCGGGGACAGGCGTCAATCAGCCCCAGCATTTT.

In this sample, this clonotype turned up many times. The V gene is TRBV27, the J gene TRBJ1-2, with D possibly TRBD1 on 6 matching bases. Germline V gives CDR1 MNHEY, CDR2 SMNVEV (reference sequence). The CDR3 sequence is 14 residues long. V lost 3 bases and J 7 bases, leaving 15 bases between the germline ends. The CDR3: CASSFGRGFSGYTF. DNA of the CDR3: TGTGCCAGCAGTTTCGGCAGGGGATTTAGTGGCTACACCTTC.

This clonotype was detected many times. The chain links TRBV20-1 to TRBJ2-3, with D perhaps matching TRBD2 (6 bases). V was pared by 0 bases and J by 0 bases, with 10 bases between. This CDR3 region has 15 residues. Germline V lookup: CDR1 DFQATT, CDR2 SNEGSKA (reference sequence). The CDR3 DNA follows: TGCAGTGCTAGAGATGGGAGCGGGAGCACAGATACGCAGTATTTT. The encoded protein is CSARDGSGSTDTQYF.

This clonotype was observed many times. The chain employs TRBV7-9 and TRBJ1-6; D gene uncertain. The CDR3 has 15 amino acids. V was shortened by 3 bases and J by 8 bases, with 14 bases between the two germline ends. Germline V gene lookup returns CDR1 SEHNR and CDR2 FQNEAQ (reference sequence). The DNA for the CDR3 is TGTGCCAGCAGCTTTCCGACGGACCCTGATTCACCCCTCCACTTT. Its protein product is CASSFPTDPDSPLHF.

This clonotype came up many times. The CDR3 is CASSALPGGGSEQFF. DNA for the CDR3: TGCGCCAGCAGCGCCCTACCGGGGGGTGGATCTGAGCAGTTCTTC. V is TRBV10-2 and J is TRBJ2-1, with 7 bases matching TRBD2. CDR3 length: 15 amino acids. The junction had 14 bases not matched to a gene; V was cut back by 6 bases and J by 9 bases. CDR1 is WSHSY, CDR2 SAAADI, per germline.

At least ten counts were recorded for this clonotype. The rearrangement uses TRBV20-1 and TRBJ2-5; 7 nucleotides line up with TRBD2. After removal of 8 bases from V and 5 bases from J, the junction contained 8 bases not matched to a gene. CDR3 length: 12 residues. Germline V gene data show CDR1 as DFQATT and CDR2 as SNEGSKA (reference sequence). CDR3 sequence: CSPGGGGETQYF. The CDR3 DNA sequence: TGCAGTCCGGGGGGTGGGGGTGAGACCCAGTACTTC.

This clonotype has at least ten counts. The V call is TRBV19, the J call TRBJ2-7; TRBD1 matches 9 bases. The CDR3 contains 15 residues. The V gene end was trimmed by 4 bases and the J gene end by 2 bases; junction bases not matched to a gene: 6. Germline V CDR1 and CDR2: LNHDA, SQIVND (reference sequence). In DNA, the CDR3 is TGTGCCAGTAGTAGTGCGGGACAGGGCACCTACGAGCAGTACTTC. Translation gives CASSSAGQGTYEQYF.